Below are 17 T cell receptor beta chains sequenced from a single sample in a study of identical twins. TCRdb re-derived calls from the 5' RACE reads in MiXCR, one entry per CDR3 protein. Found here are hundreds of thousands of distinct CDR3 sequences, over 8.5% of them singletons; the top ten hold roughly 0.9%. The same sample was also used in a study of yellow fever vaccine responses in identical twins.

The specimen sequenced was PBMCs. Receptors were obtained from a woman younger than 30 in good health.

In its sample, this clonotype was seen many times. Here the CDR3 DNA reads TGTGCCAGCAGCCCGACTAGGGAGACCCAGTACTTC. It translates to CASSPTRETQYF. The chain links TRBV18 to TRBJ2-5; TRBD2 is a possible D gene (6 bases). V lost 8 bases and J 5 bases, leaving 12 bases between the germline ends. In germline, CDR1 is KGHSH, CDR2 LQKENI. CDR3 length: 12 residues.

This clonotype was observed a handful of times. This chain links TRBV5-1 with TRBJ2-7; D remains ambiguous. This CDR3 is 13 amino acids long. V shed 5 bases and J shed 3 bases, with 12 bases lying between them. From germline, CDR1 is SGHRS and CDR2 YFSETQ. The CDR3 region is CASRYDTNYEQYF. The CDR3 nucleotides are TGCGCCAGCAGATATGACACCAACTACGAGCAGTACTTC.

This clonotype has just a few counts. This chain joins TRBV5-1 and TRBJ2-1; D is ambiguous. V shed 2 bases and J shed 9 bases, with 12 bases lying between them. The germline CDR1 and CDR2 sequences are SGHRS and YFSETQ. The CDR3 is 13 residues long. The CDR3 protein is CASSFFPPGEQFF. The CDR3 DNA reads as TGCGCCAGCAGCTTCTTCCCCCCCGGTGAGCAGTTCTTC.

The chain uses TRBV7-9 and TRBJ1-4; 7 bases fit TRBD1. Germline V gene sequence: CDR1 SEHNR, CDR2 FQNEAQ (reference sequence). V shed 4 bases, J shed 8 bases, and the junction held 7 bases outside the gene matches. CDR3 length equals 14 residues. The CDR3 region is CASSSSLGQEKLFF. The CDR3 nucleotides are TGTGCCAGCAGCTCAAGCCTGGGACAGGAAAAACTGTTTTTT.

This clonotype was observed a few times. This chain links TRBV5-6 with TRBJ1-6; D call uncertain. The CDR3 has 12 amino acids. Trimming took 0 bases from V and 9 from J, leaving 4 bases between them. Germline V gives CDR1 SGHDT, CDR2 YYEEEE. CDR3 sequence (DNA): TGTGCCAGCAGCTTGGCTCGTTCACCCCTCCACTTT. This sequence encodes CASSLARSPLHF. The complete variable domain, with remaining parts taken from reference TRBV5-6 and TRBJ1-6, reads DAGVTQSPTHLIKTRGQQVTLRCSPKSGHDTVSWYQQALGQGPQFIFQYYEEEERQRGNFPDRFSGHQFPNYSSELNVNALLLGDSALYLCASSLARSPLHFGNGTRLTVT.

There are a few counts of this clonotype. This rearrangement joins TRBV29-1 to TRBJ1-1; D is unclear. Deletions cut 4 bases from V and 0 bases from J, with 6 bases between. Germline assignment: CDR1 SQVTM and CDR2 ANQGSEA. The CDR3 is made up of 12 amino acids. The CDR3 nucleotides are TGCAGCGTTGTTCCCGTGAACACTGAAGCTTTCTTT. It yields the protein CSVVPVNTEAFF.

V is TRBV10-3 and J is TRBJ2-3; the match to TRBD2 covers 12 bases. The V segment lost 2 bases and the J segment 6 bases; nucleotides outside the gene matches: 6. Germline-derived CDR1 and CDR2 are ENHRY and SYGVKD. The CDR3 runs to 16 residues. The CDR3, as DNA: TGTGCCATCAGTGAGCCTACTAGCGGGAGGTCGGATACGCAGTATTTT. Protein: CAISEPTSGRSDTQYF.

Here the CDR3 reads CSARDFGGGTGELFF. For the CDR3, the DNA is TGCAGTGCTAGAGACTTCGGCGGCGGCACCGGGGAGCTGTTTTTT. This sequence joins TRBV20-1 and TRBJ2-2, with no clear D. The germline gives CDR1 DFQATT, CDR2 SNEGSKA (reference sequence). Trimming took off 0 bases at V and 4 bases at J, with 12 bases between the two ends. The CDR3 totals 15 residues.

The chain combines TRBV7-8 with TRBJ1-6; tentatively, D is TRBD1 (6 bases). From germline, CDR1 is SGHVS and CDR2 FQNEAQ. Trimming cost V 7 bases and J 5 bases, with 15 bases left between them. The CDR3 runs 15 residues. The CDR3 DNA reads as TGTGCCAGCACCCTTCAACGGGACAATAATTCACCCCTCCACTTT. Amino acid sequence: CASTLQRDNNSPLHF.

This clonotype was recorded at least ten times. The rearrangement joins TRBV7-2 to TRBJ2-5, with a weak D call TRBD1 (6 bases). Germline-derived CDR1 and CDR2 are SGHTA and FQGNSA. Trimming took off 1 base at V and 1 base at J, with 7 bases between the two ends. The CDR3 covers 14 residues. CDR3 loop: CASSLVDSQETQYF. CDR3 DNA: TGTGCCAGCAGCTTAGTGGACAGCCAAGAGACCCAGTACTTC.

This clonotype has a handful of counts. V is TRBV2 and J is TRBJ2-5; D not certain. Germline V gives CDR1 SNHLY, CDR2 FYNNEI. The V gene lost 1 base and the J gene lost 1 base, with 7 bases spanning the gap. The CDR3 spans 14 residues. CDR3 coding DNA: TGTGCCAGCAGTGAAGATAATATCCAAGAGACCCAGTACTTC. Translating gives CASSEDNIQETQYF.

There are a few counts of this clonotype. The CDR3 region has the DNA TGTGCCAGCAGCGTAGGGGCCCGAGACATCGAAGAGACCCAGTACTTC. This codes for CASSVGARDIEETQYF. The gene calls are TRBV9 and TRBJ2-5, with D uncertain. Germline V gives CDR1 SGDLS, CDR2 YYNGEE. The CDR3 totals 16 residues. V lost 0 bases to trimming and J lost 3 bases, with 15 bases between them.

The chain links TRBV5-5 to TRBJ1-1; D not resolved. From germline, CDR1 is SGHKS and CDR2 YYEKEE (reference sequence). The CDR3 is 13 amino acids. The V gene lost 1 base and the J gene lost 0 bases, with 4 bases spanning the gap. CDR3 coding DNA: TGTGCCAGCAGCTTGCTGGTGAACACTGAAGCTTTCTTT. It yields the protein CASSLLVNTEAFF.

The sample holds many counts of this clonotype. The chain uses TRBV5-5 and TRBJ2-3; 8 nucleotides align to TRBD2. The ends lost 4 bases at V and 2 bases at J; junction bases unmatched: 9. Germline lookup yields CDR1 SGHKS and CDR2 YYEKEE (reference sequence). The CDR3 totals 16 residues. DNA for the CDR3: TGTGCCAGCAGCGCCGGGGGGGTTGGGAACACAGATACGCAGTATTTT. Protein sequence: CASSAGGVGNTDTQYF.

V and J are TRBV27 and TRBJ2-2; TRBD1 matches 7 bases. CDR1 and CDR2 (germline): MNHEY, SMNVEV (reference sequence). The CDR3 spans 15 residues. Trimming took 7 bases from V and 4 from J; bases not matched to a gene: 9. CDR3 in amino acids: CASKRGRSVTGELFF. Written as DNA, the CDR3 is TGTGCCAGCAAAAGGGGGCGATCGGTCACCGGGGAGCTGTTTTTT.

This clonotype was found a few times. The V gene is TRBV7-3, the J gene TRBJ2-1; D possibly corresponds to TRBD1 (9 bases). V lost 5 bases and J lost 5, with 22 bases in between. CDR3 length: 17 amino acids. Germline CDR1 and CDR2: SGHTA and FQGTGA. In DNA form, the CDR3 reads TGTGCCAGCAGCCACTTCGGGGGGGACAGGGTAAACAATGAGCAGTTCTTC. It yields the protein CASSHFGGDRVNNEQFF.

This clonotype was detected a few times. The chain carries TRBV28 and TRBJ2-1; D is ambiguous. Germline V gives CDR1 MDHEN, CDR2 SYDVKM. Trimming left V 6 bases short and J 2 bases short, with 11 bases between. The CDR3 is 14 residues long. This chain's CDR3 is CASRDPSPYNEQFF. The DNA of the CDR3 is TGTGCCAGCAGAGACCCCTCCCCCTACAATGAGCAGTTCTTC.